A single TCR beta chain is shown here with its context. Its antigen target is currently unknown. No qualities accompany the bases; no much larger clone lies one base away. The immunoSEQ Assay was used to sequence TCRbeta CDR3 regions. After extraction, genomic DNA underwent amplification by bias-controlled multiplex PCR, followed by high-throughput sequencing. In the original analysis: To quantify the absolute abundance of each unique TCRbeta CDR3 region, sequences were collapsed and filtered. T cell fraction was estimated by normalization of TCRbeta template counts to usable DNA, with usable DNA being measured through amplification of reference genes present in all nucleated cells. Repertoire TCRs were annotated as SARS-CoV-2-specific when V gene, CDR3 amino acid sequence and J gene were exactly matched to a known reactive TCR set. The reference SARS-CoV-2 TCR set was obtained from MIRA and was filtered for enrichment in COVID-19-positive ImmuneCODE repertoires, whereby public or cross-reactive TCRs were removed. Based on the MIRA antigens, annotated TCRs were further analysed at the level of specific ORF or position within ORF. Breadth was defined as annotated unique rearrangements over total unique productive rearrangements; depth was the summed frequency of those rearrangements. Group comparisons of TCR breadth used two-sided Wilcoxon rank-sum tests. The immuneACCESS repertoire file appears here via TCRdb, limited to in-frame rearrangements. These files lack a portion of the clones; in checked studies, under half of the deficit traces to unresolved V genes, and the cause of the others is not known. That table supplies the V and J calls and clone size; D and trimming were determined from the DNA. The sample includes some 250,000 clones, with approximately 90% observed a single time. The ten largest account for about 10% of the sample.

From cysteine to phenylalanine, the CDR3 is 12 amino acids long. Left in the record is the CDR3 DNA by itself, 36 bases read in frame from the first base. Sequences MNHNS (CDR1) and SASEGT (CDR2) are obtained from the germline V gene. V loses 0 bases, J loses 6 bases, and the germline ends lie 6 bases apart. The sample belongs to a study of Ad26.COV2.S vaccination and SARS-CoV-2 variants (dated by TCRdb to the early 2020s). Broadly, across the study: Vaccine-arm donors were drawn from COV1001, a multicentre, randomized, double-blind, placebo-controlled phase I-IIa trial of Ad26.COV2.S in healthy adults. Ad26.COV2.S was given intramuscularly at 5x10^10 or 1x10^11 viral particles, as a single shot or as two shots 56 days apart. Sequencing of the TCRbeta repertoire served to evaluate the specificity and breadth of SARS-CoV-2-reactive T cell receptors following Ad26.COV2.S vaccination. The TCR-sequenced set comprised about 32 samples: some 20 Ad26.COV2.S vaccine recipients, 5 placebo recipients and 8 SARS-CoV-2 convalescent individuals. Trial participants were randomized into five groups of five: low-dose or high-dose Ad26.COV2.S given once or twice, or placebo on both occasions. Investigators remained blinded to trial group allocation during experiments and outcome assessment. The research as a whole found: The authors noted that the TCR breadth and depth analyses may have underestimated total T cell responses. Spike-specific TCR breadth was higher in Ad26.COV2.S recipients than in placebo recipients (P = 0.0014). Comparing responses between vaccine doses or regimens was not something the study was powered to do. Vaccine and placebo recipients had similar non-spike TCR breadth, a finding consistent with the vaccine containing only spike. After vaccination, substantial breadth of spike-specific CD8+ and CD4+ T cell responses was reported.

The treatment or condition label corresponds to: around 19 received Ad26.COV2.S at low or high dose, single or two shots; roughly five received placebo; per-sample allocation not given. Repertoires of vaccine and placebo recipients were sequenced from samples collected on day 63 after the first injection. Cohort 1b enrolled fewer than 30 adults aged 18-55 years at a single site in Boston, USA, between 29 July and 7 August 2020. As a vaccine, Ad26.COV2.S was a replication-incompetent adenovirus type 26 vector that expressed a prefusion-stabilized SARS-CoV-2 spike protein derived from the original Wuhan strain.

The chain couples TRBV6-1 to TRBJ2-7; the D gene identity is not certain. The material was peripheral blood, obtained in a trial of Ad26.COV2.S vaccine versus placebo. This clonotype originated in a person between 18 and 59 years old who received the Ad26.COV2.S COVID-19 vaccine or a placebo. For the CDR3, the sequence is CASSEAQTEQYF. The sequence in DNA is TGTGCCAGCAGTGAAGCCCAGACCGAGCAGTACTTC.